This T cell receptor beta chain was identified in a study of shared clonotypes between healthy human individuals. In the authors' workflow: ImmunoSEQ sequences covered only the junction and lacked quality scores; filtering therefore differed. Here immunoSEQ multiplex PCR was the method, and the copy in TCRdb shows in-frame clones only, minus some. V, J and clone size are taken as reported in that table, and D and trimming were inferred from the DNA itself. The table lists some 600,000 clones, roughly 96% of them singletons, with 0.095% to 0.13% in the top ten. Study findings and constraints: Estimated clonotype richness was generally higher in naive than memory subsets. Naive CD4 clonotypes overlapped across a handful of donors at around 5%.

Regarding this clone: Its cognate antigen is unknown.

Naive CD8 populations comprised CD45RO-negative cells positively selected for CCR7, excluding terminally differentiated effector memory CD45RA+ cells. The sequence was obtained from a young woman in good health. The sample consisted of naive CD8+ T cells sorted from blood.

CDR3 bases: TGTGCCAGCAGCTTAGAACAGGGGATAGTCTCCTACGAGCAGTACTTC. It yields the protein CASSLEQGIVSYEQYF. This chain uses TRBV7-9 with TRBJ2-7, with 7 bases fitting TRBD1. This CDR3 is 16 amino acids long. From germline, CDR1 is SEHNR and CDR2 FQNEAQ (reference sequence). Trimming at V came to 1 base and at J to 0 bases, leaving 6 bases not matched to a gene. The variable domain in full, completed from reference TRBV7-9 and TRBJ2-7, reads DTGVSQNPRHKITKRGQNVTFRCDPISEHNRLYWYRQTLGQGPEFLTYFQNEAQLEKSRLLSDRFSAERPKGSFSTLEIQRTEQGDSAMYLCASSLEQGIVSYEQYFGPGTRLTVT.